These T cell receptor beta chains were read from a single sample in a study of sequential checkpoint blockade in melanoma. Profiled with immunoSEQ multiplex PCR; TCRdb holds only in-frame clones, not every one. The sample lists 40,000 or so clones, about 83% occurring once. The sequenced sample was CD8+ T cells sorted from blood (inferred from file names), obtained from a patient given nivolumab and ipilimumab in sequence. These TCRs come from a human donor with melanoma. Both conserved end residues are part of each CDR3. A D gene is named only where the DNA matches it firmly. Some rows have no size entry. The others give once, few or many, or a class for an expanded clone.

j_gene: TRBJ2-5; v_gene: TRBV27; d_gene: -; abundance: -; CDR3nt: TGTGCCAGCACCGTTTGGGTGGACAGCATCCGGACCCAGTACTTC; CDR3aa: CASTVWVDSIRTQYF
j_gene: TRBJ2-2; v_gene: TRBV27; d_gene: -; abundance: -; CDR3nt: TGTGCCAGCAGTCCAATCGGGGGCACCGGGGAGCTGTTTTTT; CDR3aa: CASSPIGGTGELFF
j_gene: TRBJ1-6; v_gene: TRBV20-1; d_gene: -; abundance: -; CDR3nt: TGCAGTGCTAGAGTCGGACACCCCCTCCACTTT; CDR3aa: CSARVGHPLHF
j_gene: TRBJ2-1; v_gene: TRBV9; d_gene: -; abundance: -; CDR3nt: TGTGCCAGCAGCGTAGGGACTCTTGAGCAGTTCTTC; CDR3aa: CASSVGTLEQFF
j_gene: TRBJ1-3; v_gene: TRBV5-8; d_gene: -; abundance: -; CDR3nt: TGTGCCAGCAGCTTGGCCGGCGGGGGGAGATCTGGAAACACCATATATTTT; CDR3aa: CASSLAGGGRSGNTIYF
j_gene: TRBJ2-7; v_gene: TRBV6-1; d_gene: TRBD2; abundance: few; CDR3nt: TGTGCCAGCAGTGAAAGCAGCGGGGGGGCGGGCGAGCAGTACTTC; CDR3aa: CASSESSGGAGEQYF
j_gene: TRBJ2-1; v_gene: TRBV19; d_gene: TRBD2; abundance: -; CDR3nt: TGTGCCAGTAGTATTATTGGGGGGGAAGGCTCCTACAATGAGCAGTTCTTC; CDR3aa: CASSIIGGEGSYNEQFF
j_gene: TRBJ2-1; v_gene: TRBV5-4; d_gene: TRBD1; abundance: -; CDR3nt: TGTGCCAGCAGCTTCGCGGGACAGGGCAATGAGCAGTTCTTC; CDR3aa: CASSFAGQGNEQFF
j_gene: TRBJ2-6; v_gene: TRBV4-1; d_gene: -; abundance: -; CDR3nt: TGCGCCAGCAGCCAAGAGGGGGCTATCTCTGGGGCCAACGTCCTGACTTTC; CDR3aa: CASSQEGAISGANVLTF
j_gene: TRBJ2-1; v_gene: TRBV5-1; d_gene: -; abundance: -; CDR3nt: TGCGCCAGCTCCGACAGGACGCAGTTCTTC; CDR3aa: CASSDRTQFF
j_gene: TRBJ2-1; v_gene: TRBV10-3; d_gene: TRBD2; abundance: -; CDR3nt: TGTGCCATCAGTGAGACTAGCGGGAGAGGGTCCTACAATGAGCAGTTCTTC; CDR3aa: CAISETSGRGSYNEQFF
j_gene: TRBJ1-1; v_gene: TRBV16; d_gene: -; abundance: -; CDR3nt: TGTGCCAGCAGCCAATATAACTACATGAACACTGAAGCTTTCTTT; CDR3aa: CASSQYNYMNTEAFF
j_gene: TRBJ2-1; v_gene: TRBV7-9; d_gene: TRBD2; abundance: -; CDR3nt: TGTGCCAGCAGCACAAGACTAGCGGGAGCACCCCACAATGAGCAGTTCTTC; CDR3aa: CASSTRLAGAPHNEQFF
j_gene: TRBJ2-1; v_gene: TRBV29-1; d_gene: -; abundance: few; CDR3nt: TGCAGCGTTCTCCTCTCCGAAGCTTTATACAATGAGCAGTTCTTC; CDR3aa: CSVLLSEALYNEQFF
j_gene: TRBJ2-3; v_gene: TRBV9; d_gene: -; abundance: few; CDR3nt: TGTGCCAGCAGCGTAGACCCTCAGTTAGATACGCAGTATTTT; CDR3aa: CASSVDPQLDTQYF
j_gene: TRBJ1-5; v_gene: TRBV4-1; d_gene: -; abundance: -; CDR3nt: TGCGCCAGCAGCCAAGAAGACAGTAGCAATCAGCCCCAGCATTTT; CDR3aa: CASSQEDSSNQPQHF
j_gene: TRBJ1-5; v_gene: TRBV7-9; d_gene: -; abundance: -; CDR3nt: TGTGCCAGCAGCCCAGGACAGCTTAATCAGCCCCAGCATTTT; CDR3aa: CASSPGQLNQPQHF
j_gene: TRBJ2-3; v_gene: TRBV6-4; d_gene: -; abundance: -; CDR3nt: TGTGCCAGCAGTAGCTACGGGAGCACAGATACGCAGTATTTT; CDR3aa: CASSSYGSTDTQYF
j_gene: TRBJ2-3; v_gene: TRBV5-4; d_gene: -; abundance: once; CDR3nt: TGTGCCAGCAGCCCCCTCGGAGCGGGAGATACGCAGTATTTT; CDR3aa: CASSPLGAGDTQYF
j_gene: TRBJ2-3; v_gene: TRBV28; d_gene: -; abundance: -; CDR3nt: TGTGCCGGAGGGACCACCCCTAGCACAGATACGCAGTATTTT; CDR3aa: CAGGTTPSTDTQYF
j_gene: TRBJ1-1; v_gene: TRBV6-4; d_gene: -; abundance: -; CDR3nt: TGTGCCAGCAGCCGAGAAGTGAACACTGAAGCTTTCTTT; CDR3aa: CASSREVNTEAFF
j_gene: TRBJ2-1; v_gene: TRBV27; d_gene: -; abundance: -; CDR3nt: TGTGCCACTAAAGGGGGGGCGGGACCCGAAAGGCGGTTCTTC; CDR3aa: CATKGGAGPERRFF
j_gene: TRBJ1-1; v_gene: TRBV19; d_gene: TRBD1; abundance: -; CDR3nt: TGTGCCAGTAGCGACTGGACAGGGAGTTATGACACTGAAGCTTTCTTT; CDR3aa: CASSDWTGSYDTEAFF
j_gene: TRBJ2-6; v_gene: TRBV19; d_gene: TRBD1; abundance: -; CDR3nt: TGTGCCAGTAGTATAGGTCCGGGACAGCCCTCTGGGGCCAACGTCCTGACTTTC; CDR3aa: CASSIGPGQPSGANVLTF
j_gene: TRBJ1-5; v_gene: TRBV27; d_gene: -; abundance: -; CDR3nt: TGTGCCAGCAGTTTAATGGCTGGGGCGAATCAGCCCCAGCATTTT; CDR3aa: CASSLMAGANQPQHF